One and the same sample provided the 15 T cell receptor beta chains below, sequenced in a study of T cells expressing NK-cell markers (dated by TCRdb to 2018 to 2021). The library was made by 5' RACE. The sample was run on an Illumina HiSeq 2000. TCRdb reprocessed the reads and assigns one entry to each CDR3 protein sequence, leaving out DNA. The sample table holds just under 150,000 distinct CDR3 sequences. Of the sample, roughly 12% is held by the ten largest clones. The sample taken for sequencing was blood T cells: a sorted CD56 or NKG2C T cell subset, CD4+ or CD8+ T cells, or bulk PBMC T cells (not recorded which). These receptors were taken from a man aged 18 to 29 in good health. Donor details come from another sample of the same person, matched by shared clones.

The rearrangement uses TRBV5-1 and TRBJ2-3. The CDR3 covers 11 residues. Per the germline V gene, CDR1 is SGHRS and CDR2 is YFSETQ. The CDR3 sequence is CASSLKDTQYF.

This chain connects TRBV6-1 to TRBJ1-5. The CDR3 has 14 amino acids. The germline V gene encodes CDR1 MNHNS and CDR2 SASEGT. CDR3 loop: CASSEWGTNQPQHF.

The chain links TRBV14 to TRBJ2-1; the D call of TRBD2 rests on TCRdb alone, since no DNA is present to check it. The CDR3 is 14 residues long. The germline CDR1 and CDR2 sequences are SGHDN and FVKESK. The CDR3 reads CASSQASGVGEQFF.

The genes are TRBV13 and TRBJ2-7. The germline V gene has CDR1 PRHDT and CDR2 FYEKMQ (reference sequence). This CDR3 has 13 amino acids. CDR3 residues: CASSLGLTYEQYF.

The CDR3 protein is CASTATGGLFVEGYTF. The chain links TRBV6-1 to TRBJ1-2; TCRdb indicates TRBD1, and absent DNA this call remains unverified. CDR3 length: 16 amino acids. CDR1 MNHNS and CDR2 SASEGT come from the germline V gene.

The chain combines TRBV27 with TRBJ2-7; TCRdb proposes TRBD2, but this gene call is untestable without DNA. Germline CDR1 MNHEY, CDR2 SMNVEV (reference sequence). The CDR3 totals 13 residues. The CDR3 is CASSSKPLYEQYF.

This rearrangement joins TRBV6-2 or TRBV6-3 to TRBJ2-2; TCRdb gives TRBD2 as the D gene, but with no DNA this cannot be confirmed. Germline values: CDR1 MNHEY, CDR2 SVGEGT. The CDR3 sequence is 14 residues long. CDR3 in amino acids: CASSSGRATGELFF.

The chain combines TRBV4-1 with TRBJ2-2; the D call of TRBD1 rests on TCRdb alone, since no DNA is present to check it. The CDR3 length is 18 residues. In germline, CDR1 is MGHRA, CDR2 YSYEKL. CDR3: CASSQEMGGQGPTGELFF.

V gene TRBV19 combines with J gene TRBJ2-1; the D call from TCRdb, TRBD1, cannot be confirmed without DNA. The germline gives CDR1 LNHDA, CDR2 SQIVND (reference sequence). This CDR3 contains 12 residues. The chain's CDR3 is CASGGGYNEQFF.

The chain uses TRBV6-5 and TRBJ2-6; the D gene TCRdb calls, TRBD1, cannot be checked with no DNA. In germline, CDR1 is MNHEY, CDR2 SVGAGI. The length of the CDR3 is 16 residues. CDR3 in amino acids: CASSYWDSSGANVLTF.

CDR3 in amino acids: CASSLGQREAFF. The chain links TRBV13 to TRBJ1-1. In germline, CDR1 is PRHDT, CDR2 FYEKMQ (reference sequence). There are 12 residues in the CDR3.

The chain employs TRBV5-4 and TRBJ2-5; TCRdb gives TRBD2 as the D gene, but with no DNA this cannot be confirmed. The CDR3 totals 15 residues. Per germline, CDR1 SGHNT and CDR2 YYREEE (reference sequence). The CDR3 sequence is CASRVLTSRGETQYF.

The V and J genes are TRBV6-2 or TRBV6-3 and TRBJ2-7; the TRBD1 assignment by TCRdb is unverifiable without DNA. The length of the CDR3 is 15 residues. CDR1 is MNHEY and CDR2 is SVGEGT in the germline V gene. The CDR3 reads CASSHPDRGLDEQYF.

The chain joins TRBV12-3 or TRBV12-4 to TRBJ2-1; the D call from TCRdb, TRBD2, cannot be confirmed without DNA. This CDR3 has 18 residues. CDR3 sequence reads: CASSLIPGSGRASDEQFF.

The chain couples TRBV29-1 to TRBJ2-7; lacking DNA, the TRBD1 call made by TCRdb goes unchecked. The CDR3 has 15 amino acids. In germline, CDR1 is SQVTM, CDR2 ANQGSEA. The CDR3 here is CSVVPQDRGRDEQYF.